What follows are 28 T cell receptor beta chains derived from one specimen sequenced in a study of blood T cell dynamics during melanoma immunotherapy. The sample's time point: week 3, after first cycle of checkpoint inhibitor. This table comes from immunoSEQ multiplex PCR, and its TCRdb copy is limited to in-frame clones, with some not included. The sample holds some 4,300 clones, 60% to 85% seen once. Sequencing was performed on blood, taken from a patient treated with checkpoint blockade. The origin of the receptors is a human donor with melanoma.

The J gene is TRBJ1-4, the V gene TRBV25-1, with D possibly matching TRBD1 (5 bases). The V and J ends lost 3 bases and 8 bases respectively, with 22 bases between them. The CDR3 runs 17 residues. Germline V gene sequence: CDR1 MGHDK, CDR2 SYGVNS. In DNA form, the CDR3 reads TGTGCCAGCAGTGACGGCGGGACTCACGATTTTCGGGAAAAACTGTTTTTT. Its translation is CASSDGGTHDFREKLFF.

The CDR3 region is CAWSPPAGGSLAGNTIYF. Written as DNA, the CDR3 is TGTGCCTGGAGTCCCCCAGCAGGGGGAAGTTTAGCTGGAAACACCATATATTTT. V is TRBV30 and J is TRBJ1-3; TRBD1 matches at 7 bases. From germline, CDR1 is GTSNPN and CDR2 SVGIG (reference sequence). This CDR3 has 18 amino acids. V trimming: 2 bases; J trimming: 2 bases; junction bases outside the gene matches: 15.

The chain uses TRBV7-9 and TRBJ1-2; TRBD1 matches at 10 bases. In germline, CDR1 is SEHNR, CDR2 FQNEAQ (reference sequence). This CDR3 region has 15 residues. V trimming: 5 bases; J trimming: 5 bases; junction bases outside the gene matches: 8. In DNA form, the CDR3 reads TGTGCCAGCAGCGCACCCGGGACAGGGGCATATGGCTACACCTTC. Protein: CASSAPGTGAYGYTF.

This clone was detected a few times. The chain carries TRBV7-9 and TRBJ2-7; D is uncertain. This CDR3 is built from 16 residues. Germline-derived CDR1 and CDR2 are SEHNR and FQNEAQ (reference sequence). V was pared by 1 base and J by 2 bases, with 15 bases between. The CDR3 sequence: CASSLDGVRAAYEQYF. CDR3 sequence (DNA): TGTGCCAGCAGCTTAGATGGAGTCCGCGCGGCCTACGAGCAGTACTTC.

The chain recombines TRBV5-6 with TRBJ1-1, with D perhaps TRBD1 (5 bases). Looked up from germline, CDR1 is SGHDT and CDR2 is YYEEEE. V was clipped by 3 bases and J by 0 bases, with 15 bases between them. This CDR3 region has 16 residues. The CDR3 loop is CASSSTGRIMNTEAFF. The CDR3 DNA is TGTGCCAGCAGCTCGACGGGACGGATCATGAACACTGAAGCTTTCTTT.

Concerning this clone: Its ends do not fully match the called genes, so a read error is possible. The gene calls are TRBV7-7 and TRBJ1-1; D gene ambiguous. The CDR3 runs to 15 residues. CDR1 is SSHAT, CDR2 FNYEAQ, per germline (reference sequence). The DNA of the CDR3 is TGTGCTAGCAGCTTAACCCCGGACGGGAACACTGAAGCTTTCTTT. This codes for CASSLTPDGNTEAFF.

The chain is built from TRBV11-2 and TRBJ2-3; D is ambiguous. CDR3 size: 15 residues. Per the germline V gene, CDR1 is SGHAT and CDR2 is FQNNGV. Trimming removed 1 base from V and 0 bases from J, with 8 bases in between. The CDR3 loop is CASSLAGSSTDTQYF. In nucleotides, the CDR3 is TGTGCCAGCAGCTTAGCGGGTTCTAGCACAGATACGCAGTATTTT. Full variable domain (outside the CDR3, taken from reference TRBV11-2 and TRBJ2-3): EAGVAQSPRYKIIEKRQSVAFWCNPISGHATLYWYQQILGQGPKLLIQFQNNGVVDDSQLPKDRFSAERLKGVDSTLKIQPAKLEDSAVYLCASSLAGSSTDTQYFGPGTRLTVL.

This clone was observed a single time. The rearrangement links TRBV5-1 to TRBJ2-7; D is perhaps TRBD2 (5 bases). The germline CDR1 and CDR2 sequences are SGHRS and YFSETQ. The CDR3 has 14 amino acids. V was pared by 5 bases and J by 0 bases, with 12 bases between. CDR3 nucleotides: TGCGCCAGCAGTGTTGGTGGGAGCTCCTACGAGCAGTACTTC. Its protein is CASSVGGSSYEQYF.

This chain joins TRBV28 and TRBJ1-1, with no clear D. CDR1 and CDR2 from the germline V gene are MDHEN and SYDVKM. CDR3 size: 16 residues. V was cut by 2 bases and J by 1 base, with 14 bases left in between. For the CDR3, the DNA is TGTGCCAGCAGTTTAGGGATAGGCGGGGAGAACACTGAAGCTTTCTTT. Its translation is CASSLGIGGENTEAFF.

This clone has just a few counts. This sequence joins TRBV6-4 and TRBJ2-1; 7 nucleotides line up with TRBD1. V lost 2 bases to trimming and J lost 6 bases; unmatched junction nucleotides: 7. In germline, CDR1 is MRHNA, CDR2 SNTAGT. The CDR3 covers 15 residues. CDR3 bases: TGTGCCAGCAGTGACGCGGCAGAGGGGGCCAATGAGCAGTTCTTC. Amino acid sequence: CASSDAAEGANEQFF.

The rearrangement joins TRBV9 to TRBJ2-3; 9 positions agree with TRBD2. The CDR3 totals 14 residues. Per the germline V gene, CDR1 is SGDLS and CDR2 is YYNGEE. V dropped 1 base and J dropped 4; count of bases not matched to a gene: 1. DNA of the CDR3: TGTGCCAGCAGCGTAAGGACTAGCGCAGATACGCAGTATTTT. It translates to CASSVRTSADTQYF.

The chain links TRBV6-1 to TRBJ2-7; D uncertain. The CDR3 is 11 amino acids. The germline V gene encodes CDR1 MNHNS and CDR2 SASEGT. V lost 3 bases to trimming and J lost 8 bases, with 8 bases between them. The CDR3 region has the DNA TGTGCCAGCAGTGAGGCCCTGCAGCAGTACTTC. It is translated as CASSEALQQYF.

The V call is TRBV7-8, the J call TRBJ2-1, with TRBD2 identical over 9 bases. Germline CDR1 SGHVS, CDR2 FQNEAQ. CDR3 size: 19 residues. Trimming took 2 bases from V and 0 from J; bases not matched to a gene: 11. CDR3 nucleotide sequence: TGTGCCAGCAGCTTAAGAGCTAGCGGGGACCCATTCTCCTACAATGAGCAGTTCTTC. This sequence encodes CASSLRASGDPFSYNEQFF. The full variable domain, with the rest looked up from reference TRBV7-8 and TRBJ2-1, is GAGVSQSPRYKVAKRGQDVALRCDPISGHVSLFWYQQALGQGPEFLTYFQNEAQLDKSGLPSDRFFAERPEGSVSTLKIQRTQQEDSAVYLCASSLRASGDPFSYNEQFFGPGTRLTVL.

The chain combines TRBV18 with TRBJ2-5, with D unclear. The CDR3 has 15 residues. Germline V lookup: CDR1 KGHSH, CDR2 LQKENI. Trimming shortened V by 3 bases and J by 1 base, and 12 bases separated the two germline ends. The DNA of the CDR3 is TGTGCCAGCTCACCCCAGAGAAAGGGCCAAGAGACCCAGTACTTC. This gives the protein CASSPQRKGQETQYF.

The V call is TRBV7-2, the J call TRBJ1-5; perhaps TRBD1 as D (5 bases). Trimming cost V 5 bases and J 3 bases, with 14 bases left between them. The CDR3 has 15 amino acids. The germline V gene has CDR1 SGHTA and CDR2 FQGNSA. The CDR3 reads CASSGGVGFNQPQHF. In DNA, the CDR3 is TGTGCCAGCAGCGGAGGGGTCGGGTTCAATCAGCCCCAGCATTTT.

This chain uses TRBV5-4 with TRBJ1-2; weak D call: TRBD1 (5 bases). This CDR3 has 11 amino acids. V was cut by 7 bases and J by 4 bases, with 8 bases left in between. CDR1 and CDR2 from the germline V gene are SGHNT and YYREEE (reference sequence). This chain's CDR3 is CASGGSYGYTF. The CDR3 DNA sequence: TGTGCCAGCGGGGGTTCCTATGGCTACACCTTC.

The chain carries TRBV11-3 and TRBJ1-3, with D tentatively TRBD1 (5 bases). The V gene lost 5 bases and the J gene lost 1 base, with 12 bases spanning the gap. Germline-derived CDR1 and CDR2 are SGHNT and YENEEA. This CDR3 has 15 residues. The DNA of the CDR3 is TGTGCCAGCAGCGAGACAGTTAGATCTGGAAACACCATATATTTT. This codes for CASSETVRSGNTIYF.

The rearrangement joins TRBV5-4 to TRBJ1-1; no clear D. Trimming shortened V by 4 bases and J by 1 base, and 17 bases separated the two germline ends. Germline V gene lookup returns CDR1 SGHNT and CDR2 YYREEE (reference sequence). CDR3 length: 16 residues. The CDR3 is CASSQGQQIPNTEAFF. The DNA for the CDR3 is TGTGCCAGCAGCCAAGGCCAACAGATCCCGAACACTGAAGCTTTCTTT.

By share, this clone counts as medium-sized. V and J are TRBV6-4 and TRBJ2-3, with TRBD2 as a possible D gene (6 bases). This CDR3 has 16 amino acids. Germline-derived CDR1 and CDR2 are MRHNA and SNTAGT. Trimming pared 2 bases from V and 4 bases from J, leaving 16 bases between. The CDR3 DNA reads TGTGCCAGCAGTGACGGGTTGGAGGGTGCGTCAGATACGCAGTATTTT. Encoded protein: CASSDGLEGASDTQYF.

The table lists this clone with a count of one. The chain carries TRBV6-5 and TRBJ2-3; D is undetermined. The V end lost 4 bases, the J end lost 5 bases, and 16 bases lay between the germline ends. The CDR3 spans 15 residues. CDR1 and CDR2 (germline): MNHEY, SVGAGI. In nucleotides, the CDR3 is TGTGCCAGCAGTTTAGGGCAGACTTCTCAAGATACGCAGTATTTT. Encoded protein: CASSLGQTSQDTQYF.

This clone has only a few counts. CDR3 nucleotide sequence: TGTGCCAGTACACCGGGACTCACCATAAACACTGAAGCTTTCTTT. The encoded protein is CASTPGLTINTEAFF. The rearrangement uses TRBV6-1 and TRBJ1-1; tentatively, D is TRBD1 (5 bases). CDR1 is MNHNS and CDR2 is SASEGT in the germline V gene. The CDR3 is 15 residues long. The V end was cut by 9 bases, the J end by 2 bases, with 19 bases between.

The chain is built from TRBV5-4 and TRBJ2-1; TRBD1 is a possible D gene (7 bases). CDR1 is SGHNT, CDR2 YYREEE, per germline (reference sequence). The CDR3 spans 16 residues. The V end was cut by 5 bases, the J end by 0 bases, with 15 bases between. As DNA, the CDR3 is TGTGCCAGCAGTTGGGCGGGACAGAGCTCCTACAATGAGCAGTTCTTC. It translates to CASSWAGQSSYNEQFF. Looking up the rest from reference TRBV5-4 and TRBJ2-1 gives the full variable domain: ETGVTQSPTHLIKTRGQQVTLRCSSQSGHNTVSWYQQALGQGPQFIFQYYREEENGRGNFPPRFSGLQFPNYSSELNVNALELDDSALYLCASSWAGQSSYNEQFFGPGTRLTVL.

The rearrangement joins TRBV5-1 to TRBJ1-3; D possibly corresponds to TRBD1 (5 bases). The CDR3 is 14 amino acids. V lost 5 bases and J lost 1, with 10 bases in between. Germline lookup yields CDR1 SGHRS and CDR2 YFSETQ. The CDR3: CASSGGTSGNTIYF. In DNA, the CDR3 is TGCGCCAGCAGTGGCGGGACGTCTGGAAACACCATATATTTT.

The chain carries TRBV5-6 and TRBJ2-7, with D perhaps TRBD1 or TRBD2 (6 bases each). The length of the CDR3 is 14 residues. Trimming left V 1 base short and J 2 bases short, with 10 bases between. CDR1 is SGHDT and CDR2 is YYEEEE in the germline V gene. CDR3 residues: CASSLTGTPYEQYF. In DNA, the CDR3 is TGTGCCAGCAGCTTGACAGGGACTCCCTACGAGCAGTACTTC.

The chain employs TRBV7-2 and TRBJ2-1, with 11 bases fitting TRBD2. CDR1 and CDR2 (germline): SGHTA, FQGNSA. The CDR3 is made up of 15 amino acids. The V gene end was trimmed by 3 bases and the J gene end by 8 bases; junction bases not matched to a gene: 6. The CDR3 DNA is TGTGCCAGCAGCTTTCAGGGACTAGCGGTGGATGAGCAGTTCTTC. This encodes CASSFQGLAVDEQFF.

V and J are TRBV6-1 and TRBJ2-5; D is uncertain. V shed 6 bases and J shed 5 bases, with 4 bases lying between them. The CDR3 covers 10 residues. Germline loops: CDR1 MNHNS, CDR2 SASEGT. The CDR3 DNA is TGTGCCAGCAGGGGGGAGACCCAGTACTTC. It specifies CASRGETQYF.

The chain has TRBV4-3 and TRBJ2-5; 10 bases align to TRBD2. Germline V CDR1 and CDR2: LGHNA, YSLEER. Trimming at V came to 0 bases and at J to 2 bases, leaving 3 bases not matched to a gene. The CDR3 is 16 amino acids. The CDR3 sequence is CASSQDLAGVQETQYF. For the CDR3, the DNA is TGCGCCAGCAGCCAAGATCTAGCGGGGGTGCAAGAGACCCAGTACTTC.

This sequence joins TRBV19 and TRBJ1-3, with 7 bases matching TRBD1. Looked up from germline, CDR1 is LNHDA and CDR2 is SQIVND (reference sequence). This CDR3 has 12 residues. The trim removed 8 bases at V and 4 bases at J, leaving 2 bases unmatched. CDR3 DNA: TGTGCCAGTGGACAGGCGGGAAACACCATATATTTT. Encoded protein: CASGQAGNTIYF.